These 31 T cell receptor beta chains came from one sample sequenced in a study of blood T cell repertoires in COVID-19. Sequencing used immunoSEQ multiplex PCR; TCRdb keeps in-frame clones, though not all of them. There are some 180,000 clones in the sample; roughly 85% occur only once, and 5% to 8% lies in the top ten. The sample was PBMCs or T cells enriched from blood (not recorded which). All receptors derive from a middle-aged man who had recovered from COVID-19.

This clone came up once. This chain uses TRBV30 with TRBJ1-3, with 11 positions matching TRBD1. The V gene's germline CDR1 is GTSNPN and CDR2 SVGIG (reference sequence). The CDR3 has 17 residues. Trimming cost V 7 bases and J 0 bases; bases outside gene matches: 11. The CDR3 here is CALKRDRGDFSGNTIYF. CDR3 nucleotide sequence: TGTGCCTTGAAAAGGGACAGGGGGGACTTCTCTGGAAACACCATATATTTT.

V is TRBV19 and J is TRBJ1-6; D not certain. The CDR3 covers 16 residues. Trimming left V 3 bases short and J 0 bases short, with 9 bases between. CDR1 is LNHDA, CDR2 SQIVND, per germline (reference sequence). The CDR3 region has the DNA TGTGCCAGTAGTATTGACACGAGCTCCTATAATTCACCCCTCCACTTT. It translates to CASSIDTSSYNSPLHF. The full variable domain, completed using reference TRBV19 and TRBJ1-6, is DGGITQSPKYLFRKEGQNVTLSCEQNLNHDAMYWYRQDPGQGLRLIYYSQIVNDFQKGDIAEGYSVSREKKESFPLTVTSAQKNPTAFYLCASSIDTSSYNSPLHFGNGTRLTVT.

The rearrangement joins TRBV7-6 to TRBJ1-1; 9 nucleotides agree with TRBD1. The V and J ends lost 3 bases and 3 bases, in that order; junction bases with no gene match: 5. CDR3 length: 15 amino acids. Germline V gene data show CDR1 as SGHVS and CDR2 as FNYEAQ. CDR3 protein: CASSLTQGAHTEAFF. For the CDR3, the DNA is TGTGCCAGCAGCTTGACACAGGGGGCTCACACTGAAGCTTTCTTT.

V is TRBV6-1 and J is TRBJ2-7, with 9 bases fitting TRBD1. V shed 2 bases, J shed 1 base, and the junction held 3 bases outside the gene matches. CDR1 and CDR2 (germline): MNHNS, SASEGT. The CDR3 contains 15 residues. CDR3 sequence (DNA): TGTGCCAGCAGTGAAAGAGGGACAGGGTCCTACGAGCAGTACTTC. Its protein is CASSERGTGSYEQYF.

The chain has TRBV10-3 and TRBJ1-2; D unresolved. Germline loops: CDR1 ENHRY, CDR2 SYGVKD. This CDR3 is built from 15 residues. Trimming took off 0 bases at V and 5 bases at J, with 13 bases between the two ends. For the CDR3, the DNA is TGTGCCATCAGTGAGTCGACTGGTTTGTTTTATGGCTACACCTTC. This encodes CAISESTGLFYGYTF.

In nucleotides, the CDR3 is TGTGCCAGCACCCCCGGAGGGATGGGCAATCAGCCCCAGCATTTT. Protein: CASTPGGMGNQPQHF. The chain is built from TRBV6-2 or TRBV6-3 and TRBJ1-5; D is unclear. The germline CDR1 and CDR2 sequences are MNHEY and SVGEGT. V gave up 7 bases and J gave up 2 bases, with 15 bases separating them. CDR3 length equals 15 residues.

This chain links TRBV28 with TRBJ2-2, with TRBD2 as a possible D gene (6 bases). Trimming cost V 5 bases and J 1 base, with 14 bases left between them. The germline V gene has CDR1 MDHEN and CDR2 SYDVKM. This CDR3 contains 16 residues. The CDR3 is CASSPRGTKNTGELFF. CDR3 in DNA: TGTGCCAGCAGTCCCCGGGGGACGAAGAACACCGGGGAGCTGTTTTTT.

The V gene is TRBV30, the J gene TRBJ2-2; no clear D gene. CDR1 and CDR2 from the germline V gene are GTSNPN and SVGIG (reference sequence). The CDR3 runs 13 residues. Trimming left V 0 bases short and J 6 bases short, with 8 bases between. CDR3 in DNA: TGTGCCTGGAGTGTACATTCTCCCGGGGAGCTGTTTTTT. Its translation: CAWSVHSPGELFF.

J is TRBJ2-7 and V is TRBV4-1; maybe TRBD1 (5 bases). Germline values: CDR1 MGHRA, CDR2 YSYEKL. With 4 bases removed from V and 1 base from J, the gap between germline ends came to 11 bases. The CDR3 length is 14 residues. The CDR3 sequence: CASSPTEPSYEQYF. The CDR3 region has the DNA TGCGCCAGCAGCCCGACAGAGCCTTCCTACGAGCAGTACTTC.

V usage is TRBV5-1 and J usage is TRBJ2-1; 13 bases map to TRBD2. This CDR3 has 17 amino acids. V trimming: 3 bases; J trimming: 4 bases; junction bases outside the gene matches: 7. The V gene's germline CDR1 is SGHRS and CDR2 YFSETQ. For the CDR3, the DNA is TGCGCCAGCAGCTGGGGACTAGCGGGAAGGGGTTACAATGAGCAGTTCTTC. This encodes CASSWGLAGRGYNEQFF.

This chain connects TRBV30 to TRBJ2-2, with D maybe TRBD2 (7 bases). V lost 2 bases and J lost 4, with 14 bases in between. The CDR3 loop spans 15 amino acids. Germline V gene sequence: CDR1 GTSNPN, CDR2 SVGIG (reference sequence). The CDR3 DNA follows: TGTGCCTGGAGTCGGGGGGCAGGAGGCACCGGGGAGCTGTTTTTT. This codes for CAWSRGAGGTGELFF.

The table lists this clone with a few counts. The chain is built from TRBV5-8 and TRBJ1-2; 8 positions agree with TRBD1. The CDR3 has 13 amino acids. Germline-derived CDR1 and CDR2 are SGHTS and YDEGEE. The V gene end was trimmed by 2 bases and the J gene end by 4 bases; junction bases not matched to a gene: 1. The CDR3, as DNA: TGTGCCAGCAGCTTTGACAGGGGCTATGGCTACACCTTC. It codes for CASSFDRGYGYTF.

The V call is TRBV6-5, the J call TRBJ2-7; TRBD1 might be the D (7 bases). Germline V gene sequence: CDR1 MNHEY, CDR2 SVGAGI. V shed 2 bases and J shed 7 bases, with 18 bases lying between them. The CDR3 runs 15 residues. CDR3 sequence: CASSYLKGAGGEQYF. The CDR3 DNA reads as TGTGCCAGCAGTTACCTAAAGGGGGCCGGGGGAGAGCAGTACTTC.

This clone was recorded a few times. J is TRBJ2-2 and V is TRBV14; 8 bases are shared with TRBD1. With 0 bases clipped from V and 7 bases from J, the junction kept 7 bases outside the gene matches. Germline V lookup: CDR1 SGHDN, CDR2 FVKESK. CDR3 size: 16 residues. The CDR3 loop is CASSQEISRGLGELFF. CDR3 in DNA: TGTGCCAGCAGCCAAGAGATCAGCAGGGGGCTCGGGGAGCTGTTTTTT.

The rearrangement joins TRBV9 to TRBJ2-7; perhaps TRBD1 as D (5 bases). CDR3 size: 14 residues. Germline CDR1 reads SGDLS; CDR2 reads YYNGEE. Trimming pared 0 bases from V and 2 bases from J, leaving 9 bases between. CDR3 sequence: CASSVGGATYEQYF. CDR3 nucleotide sequence: TGTGCCAGCAGCGTAGGGGGCGCCACCTACGAGCAGTACTTC.

This sequence joins TRBV2 and TRBJ1-4; no reliable D call. Trimming removed 6 bases from V and 8 bases from J, with 13 bases in between. The CDR3 runs to 13 residues. From germline, CDR1 is SNHLY and CDR2 FYNNEI. DNA for the CDR3: TGTGCCAGCAGGGCGGGAGGTATCGAAAAACTGTTTTTT. Translating it yields CASRAGGIEKLFF. Filled out from reference TRBV2 and TRBJ1-4, the complete variable domain reads EPEVTQTPSHQVTQMGQEVILRCVPISNHLYFYWYRQILGQKVEFLVSFYNNEISEKSEIFDDQFSVERPDGSNFTLKIRSTKLEDSAMYFCASRAGGIEKLFFGSGTQLSVL.

This chain connects TRBV19 to TRBJ1-4, with a weak D call TRBD1 (6 bases). Germline V gene data show CDR1 as LNHDA and CDR2 as SQIVND (reference sequence). The germline V and J ends were trimmed by 7 bases and 7 bases, with 16 bases remaining between them. CDR3 length: 14 residues. As DNA, the CDR3 is TGTGCCAGTACCGCAGGGGAAGGGGCTGAAAAACTGTTTTTT. This codes for CASTAGEGAEKLFF.

This chain uses TRBV28 with TRBJ1-5, with D unresolved. There are 15 residues in the CDR3. V was shortened by 7 bases and J by 2 bases, with 15 bases between the two germline ends. Per the germline V gene, CDR1 is MDHEN and CDR2 is SYDVKM. CDR3 loop: CASTLDGEGNQPQHF. Here the CDR3 DNA reads TGTGCCAGCACCCTAGACGGTGAGGGCAATCAGCCCCAGCATTTT. The whole variable domain, remainder taken from reference TRBV28 and TRBJ1-5, is DVKVTQSSRYLVKRTGEKVFLECVQDMDHENMFWYRQDPGLGLRLIYFSYDVKMKEKGDIPEGYSVSREKKERFSLILESASTNQTSMYLCASTLDGEGNQPQHFGDGTRLSIL.

The V and J genes are TRBV7-6 and TRBJ2-5; D is possibly TRBD2 (5 bases). CDR3 length: 13 amino acids. V lost 5 bases to trimming and J lost 4 bases, with 11 bases between them. Germline CDR1 and CDR2: SGHVS and FNYEAQ. The CDR3 coding sequence is TGTGCCAGCAGCCTGAGGAGGTCAGAGACCCAGTACTTC. Translating gives CASSLRRSETQYF.

The chain links TRBV5-1 to TRBJ1-5; maybe TRBD1 (6 bases). The CDR3 totals 13 residues. Germline CDR1 SGHRS, CDR2 YFSETQ. V shed 2 bases and J shed 4 bases, with 7 bases lying between them. CDR3 DNA: TGCGCCAGCAGCTTACAGGGTAATCAGCCCCAGCATTTT. It yields the protein CASSLQGNQPQHF.

This clone was detected a few times. The chain uses TRBV11-1 and TRBJ2-2, with 11 bases aligning to TRBD2. Looked up from germline, CDR1 is SGHAT and CDR2 is FQDESV (reference sequence). The CDR3 is 16 residues long. J gave up 6 bases and V 4 bases, and 7 bases lay outside the gene matches. The CDR3 sequence is CASSSTSGSRAGELFF. CDR3 nucleotide sequence: TGTGCCAGCAGCTCTACTAGCGGGAGTAGAGCCGGGGAGCTGTTTTTT.

For the CDR3, the DNA is TGTGCCAGCAGCAGACAGGGTAACACTGAAGCTTTCTTT. This translates into CASSRQGNTEAFF. The chain carries TRBV5-5 and TRBJ1-1; TRBD1 agrees at 7 bases. The CDR3 totals 13 residues. From germline, CDR1 is SGHKS and CDR2 YYEKEE (reference sequence). After removal of 4 bases from V and 2 bases from J, the junction contained 2 bases not matched to a gene. The complete variable domain, with remaining parts taken from reference TRBV5-5 and TRBJ1-1, reads DAGVTQSPTHLIKTRGQQVTLRCSPISGHKSVSWYQQVLGQGPQFIFQYYEKEERGRGNFPDRFSARQFPNYSSELNVNALLLGDSALYLCASSRQGNTEAFFGQGTRLTVV.

The chain joins TRBV27 to TRBJ2-7; tentatively, D is TRBD1 (5 bases). Between the trimmed V and J ends, which lost 6 bases and 3 bases, there was a span of 15 bases. The germline V gene has CDR1 MNHEY and CDR2 SMNVEV (reference sequence). This CDR3 is built from 14 residues. This CDR3 reads CASRGSGAIYEQYF. The CDR3 nucleotides read TGTGCCAGCAGAGGTTCTGGGGCGATCTACGAGCAGTACTTC.

The genes are TRBV27 and TRBJ1-5, with D unclear. The CDR3 has 13 residues. V was trimmed by 5 bases and J by 11 bases, leaving 16 bases between them. The V gene's germline CDR1 is MNHEY and CDR2 SMNVEV (reference sequence). The CDR3 is CASSPLDSRAQHF. CDR3 nucleotide sequence: TGTGCCAGCAGTCCGTTGGACTCTAGGGCCCAGCATTTT.

To note about this clone: Other DNA sequences from this sample encode an identical CDR3 as well. This chain uses TRBV18 with TRBJ1-1; perhaps TRBD1 as D (5 bases). CDR3 length equals 15 residues. V dropped 3 bases and J dropped 1 base, with 12 bases sitting between them. Germline V gene lookup returns CDR1 KGHSH and CDR2 LQKENI. CDR3 bases: TGTGCCAGCTCACCGATTCTTACAGGGAACACTGAAGCTTTCTTT. Residues: CASSPILTGNTEAFF. Complete variable domain (other parts from reference TRBV18 and TRBJ1-1): NAGVMQNPRHLVRRRGQEARLRCSPMKGHSHVYWYRQLPEEGLKFMVYLQKENIIDESGMPKERFSAEFPKEGPSILRIQQVVRGDSAAYFCASSPILTGNTEAFFGQGTRLTVV.

This clone was counted only a few times. This chain joins TRBV6-5 and TRBJ1-5; D remains ambiguous. Germline V gene data show CDR1 as MNHEY and CDR2 as SVGAGI. V gave up 5 bases and J gave up 0 bases, with 11 bases separating them. This CDR3 region has 15 residues. This CDR3 is CASSTSHYSNQPQHF. The CDR3 DNA reads TGTGCCAGCAGTACTAGTCATTATAGCAATCAGCCCCAGCATTTT.

The gene calls are TRBV5-5 and TRBJ1-1; tentative D call: TRBD1 (6 bases). The CDR3 runs to 13 residues. Trimming left V 5 bases short and J 3 bases short, with 11 bases between. Germline lookup yields CDR1 SGHKS and CDR2 YYEKEE (reference sequence). CDR3 coding DNA: TGTGCCAGCAGTTTCAACAGGGACACTGAAGCTTTCTTT. This gives the protein CASSFNRDTEAFF.

The chain joins TRBV9 to TRBJ1-4; 8 bases are shared with TRBD1. J was trimmed by 8 bases and V by 0 bases; bases with no gene match: 9. The CDR3 is 16 residues long. Germline loops: CDR1 SGDLS, CDR2 YYNGEE. The CDR3 is CASSVGARGLSEKLFF. DNA for the CDR3: TGTGCCAGCAGCGTAGGAGCCAGGGGGCTAAGCGAAAAACTGTTTTTT.

V and J are TRBV5-1 and TRBJ1-3; D possibly corresponds to TRBD1 (5 bases). This CDR3 comprises 15 residues. V shed 6 bases and J shed 4 bases, with 17 bases lying between them. Germline CDR1 is SGHRS and CDR2 is YFSETQ. CDR3 loop: CASKGQGSAGNTIYF. CDR3 bases: TGCGCCAGCAAGGGGCAGGGTTCGGCCGGAAACACCATATATTTT.

The V gene is TRBV2, the J gene TRBJ2-1, with a weak D call TRBD2 (5 bases). V was trimmed by 3 bases and J by 0 bases, leaving 12 bases between them. This CDR3 region has 16 residues. Germline values: CDR1 SNHLY, CDR2 FYNNEI. CDR3 nucleotide sequence: TGTGCCAGCAGTGACCTGGACTTAAGCTCCTACAATGAGCAGTTCTTC. Its protein product is CASSDLDLSSYNEQFF.

This chain links TRBV6-5 with TRBJ1-4, with D uncertain. Germline V gives CDR1 MNHEY, CDR2 SVGAGI. V lost 1 base and J 4 bases, leaving 10 bases between the germline ends. The CDR3 is 15 residues long. The CDR3 reads CASSYLQPSNEKLFF. The CDR3 DNA reads as TGTGCCAGCAGTTACTTACAGCCAAGTAATGAAAAACTGTTTTTT.